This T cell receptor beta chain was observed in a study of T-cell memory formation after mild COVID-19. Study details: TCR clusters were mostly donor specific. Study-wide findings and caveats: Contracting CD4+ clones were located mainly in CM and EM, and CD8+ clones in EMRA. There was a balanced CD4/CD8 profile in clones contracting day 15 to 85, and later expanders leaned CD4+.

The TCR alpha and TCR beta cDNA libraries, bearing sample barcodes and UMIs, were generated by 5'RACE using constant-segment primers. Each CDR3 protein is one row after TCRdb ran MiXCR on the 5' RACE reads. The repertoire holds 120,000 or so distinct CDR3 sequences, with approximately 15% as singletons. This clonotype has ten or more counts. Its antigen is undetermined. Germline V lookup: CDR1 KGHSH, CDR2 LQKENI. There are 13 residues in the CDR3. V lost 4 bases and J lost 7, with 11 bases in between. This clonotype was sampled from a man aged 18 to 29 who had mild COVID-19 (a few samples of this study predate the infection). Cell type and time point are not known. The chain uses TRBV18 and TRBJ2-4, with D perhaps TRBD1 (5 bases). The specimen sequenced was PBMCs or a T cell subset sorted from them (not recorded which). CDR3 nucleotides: TGTGCCAGCTCACTGACAGAGGCGAACATTCAGTACTTC. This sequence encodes CASSLTEANIQYF.